This T cell receptor beta chain was obtained from a study of blood T cell repertoires in COVID-19. Study in general: Acute and convalescent COVID-19 specimens originated in the United States, Italy and Spain. The cDNA or gDNA used as material had been derived from T cells, B-cell-depleted T cells, or PBMCs.

Losses at the gene ends were 5 bases for V and 3 bases for J; bases not matched to a gene: 10. Germline V gene lookup returns CDR1 SGHVS and CDR2 FQNEAQ. The CDR3 has 16 amino acids. Per the study methods: By means of reference gene primer amplification, nucleated cell counts were estimated. The assay was immunoSEQ multiplex PCR, and TCRdb's table has in-frame clones only and misses some. The DNA gave D and trimming, while V, J and clone size come from that table. The sample includes about 180,000 clones, roughly 84% of them seen just once. The sample taken for sequencing was peripheral blood. The chain carries TRBV7-8 and TRBJ2-7, with TRBD2 matching 10 bases. This receptor was obtained from a human donor in a cohort sampled during active COVID-19. CDR3 DNA sequence: TGTGCCAGCAGCCCCCGGGGAGAGCGGGAGGGCTACGAGCAGTACTTC. It yields the protein CASSPRGEREGYEQYF.